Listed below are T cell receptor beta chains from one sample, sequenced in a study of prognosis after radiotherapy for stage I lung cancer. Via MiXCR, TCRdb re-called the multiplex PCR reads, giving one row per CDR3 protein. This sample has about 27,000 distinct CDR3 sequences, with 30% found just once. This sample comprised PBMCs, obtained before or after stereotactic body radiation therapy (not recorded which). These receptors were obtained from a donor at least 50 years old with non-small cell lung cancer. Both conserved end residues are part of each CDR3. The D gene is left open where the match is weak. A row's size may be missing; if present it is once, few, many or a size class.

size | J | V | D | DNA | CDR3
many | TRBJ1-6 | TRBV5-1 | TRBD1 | TGCGCCAGCAGCTTAACAGGGGGCATTAGTAAATCACCCCTCCACTTT | CASSLTGGISKSPLHF
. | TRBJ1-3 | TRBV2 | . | TGTGCCAGCAGCGTTCAAGGAAACACCATATATTTT | CASSVQGNTIYF
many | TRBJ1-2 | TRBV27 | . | TGTGCCAGCAGTTTCAACAGGGAAGCTAACTATGGCTACACCTTC | CASSFNREANYGYTF
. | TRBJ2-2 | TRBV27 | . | TGTGCCAGCAGTTTTTATCCAGGGGCCACCGGGGATCTGTTTTTT | CASSFYPGATGDLFF
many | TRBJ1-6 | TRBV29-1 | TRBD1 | TGCAGCGTTGAAACAGGGGAGAACTCACCCCTCCACTTT | CSVETGENSPLHF
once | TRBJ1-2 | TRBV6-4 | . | TGTGCCAGCAGTTTAAGCCAGGGCTATGGCTACACCTTC | CASSLSQGYGYTF
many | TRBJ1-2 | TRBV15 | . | TGTGCCACCAGCAGAGATGAGAAATATGGCTACACCTTC | CATSRDEKYGYTF
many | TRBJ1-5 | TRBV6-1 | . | TGTGCCAGCAACGGGGCCCCGGGCAGGTCTATTAGCAATCAGCCCCAGCATTTT | CASNGAPGRSISNQPQHF
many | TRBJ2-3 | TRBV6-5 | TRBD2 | TGTGCCAGCAGTTCCCCATCGGGACTAGCGGGGGCCCACACAGATACGCAGTATTTT | CASSSPSGLAGAHTDTQYF
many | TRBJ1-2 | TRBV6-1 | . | TGTGCCAGCAGTGAAGCATTGGACGGAAGCTATGGCTACACCTTC | CASSEALDGSYGYTF
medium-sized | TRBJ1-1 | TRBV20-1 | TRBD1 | TGCAGTGCTTCGGACAGGGCCCGCTGGATGAACACTGAAGCTTTCTTT | CSASDRARWMNTEAFF
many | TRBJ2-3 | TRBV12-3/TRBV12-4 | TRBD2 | TGTGCCAGCAGTCGGGGGGGCGGGACAGATACGCAGTATTTT | CASSRGGGTDTQYF
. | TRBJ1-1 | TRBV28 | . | TGTGCCAGCAGTTTGCCAGGGCAGAACACTGAAGCTTTCTTT | CASSLPGQNTEAFF
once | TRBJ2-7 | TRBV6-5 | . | TGTGCCAGCAGTTACTCGTTACAGCCTGATTCTTACGAGCAGTACTTC | CASSYSLQPDSYEQYF
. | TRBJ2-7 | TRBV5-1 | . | TGCGCCAGCAGCTTGGGGACAGTGGCTTTATGGTTCTCCTACGAGCAGTACTTC | CASSLGTVALWFSYEQYF
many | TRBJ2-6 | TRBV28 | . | TGTGCCAGCAGCTCGAACGCTGGGGCCAACGTCCTGACTTTC | CASSSNAGANVLTF
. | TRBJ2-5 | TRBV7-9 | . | TGTGCCAGCAGCTTACCCCTGGGGCAGGGGGGGACCCAGTACTTC | CASSLPLGQGGTQYF
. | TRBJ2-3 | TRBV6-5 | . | TGTGCCAGCAGGGGGGGAGGGAGGGGGCAGCCCCAGTATTTT | CASRGGGRGQPQYF
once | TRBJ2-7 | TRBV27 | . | TGTGCCAGCAGTTTATCGGGGAACATGGGGGCCTACGAGCAGTACTTC | CASSLSGNMGAYEQYF
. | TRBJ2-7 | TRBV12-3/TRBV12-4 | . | TGTGCCAGCAGTTTGTTAGGGGGTGGCGAGCAGTACTTC | CASSLLGGGEQYF
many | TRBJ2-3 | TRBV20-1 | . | TGCAGTGCTAGCCAGGGGTTCCATACGCAGTATTTT | CSASQGFHTQYF
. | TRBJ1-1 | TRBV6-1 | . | TGTGCCAGCAGTCTAATCGGGGGGAGGAACACTGAAGCTTTCTTT | CASSLIGGRNTEAFF
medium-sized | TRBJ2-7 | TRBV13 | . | TGTGCCAGCAGCTCTAGGTCCGTTACCTACGAGCAGTACTTC | CASSSRSVTYEQYF
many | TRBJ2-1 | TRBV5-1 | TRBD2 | TGCGCCAGCAGCACACTAGCGGGAGGGCCGTCCTACAATGAGCAGTTCTTC | CASSTLAGGPSYNEQFF
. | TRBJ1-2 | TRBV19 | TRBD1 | TGTGCCAGTAGTCCGGGACAGGGGACCTATGGCTACACCTTC | CASSPGQGTYGYTF
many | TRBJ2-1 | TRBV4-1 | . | TGCGCCAGCAGCCACGCAGGGGTCCTGGTAAATGAGCAGTTCTTC | CASSHAGVLVNEQFF
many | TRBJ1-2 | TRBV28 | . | TGTGCCAGCAGTGCCGACAGGATTTCCTTGGGCTACACCTTC | CASSADRISLGYTF
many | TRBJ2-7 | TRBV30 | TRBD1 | TGTGCCTGGAGTTTGCAGGGGGTCGGGAACGAGCAGTACTTC | CAWSLQGVGNEQYF
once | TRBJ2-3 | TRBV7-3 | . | TGTGCCAGCAGCTTAATCTGCTCTATCTTGGTGGCGGTCACAGATACGCAGTATTTT | CASSLICSILVAVTDTQYF
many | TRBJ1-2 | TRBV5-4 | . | TGTGCCAGCAGCCCGGGGGACTATGGCTACACCTTC | CASSPGDYGYTF
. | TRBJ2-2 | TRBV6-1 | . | TGTGCCAGCAAGGGTCTCGGACGAGCACCGAACACCGTGGGGCTGTTTTTT | CASKGLGRAPNTVGLFF
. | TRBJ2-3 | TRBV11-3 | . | TGTGCCAGCAGCCTGGGGATACAGCGGATGGCGGATACGCAGTATTTT | CASSLGIQRMADTQYF
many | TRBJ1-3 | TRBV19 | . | TGTGCCAGTAGCCTGTCCACCTGGGGCCAGGGAGGACCTGGAAACACCGTATATTTT | CASSLSTWGQGGPGNTVYF
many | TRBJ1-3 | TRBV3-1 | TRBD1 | TGTGCCAGCAGCCAAAAGACAGGGGGCTCTGGAAACACCATATATTTT | CASSQKTGGSGNTIYF
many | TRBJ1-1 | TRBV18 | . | TGTGCCAGCTCATCGATCCCGCATGAAGCTTTCTTT | CASSSIPHEAFF
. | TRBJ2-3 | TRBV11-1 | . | TGTGCCAGCGGGGGGGCGTTCACGCAGTATTTT | CASGGAFTQYF
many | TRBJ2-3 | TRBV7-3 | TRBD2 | TGTGCCAGCAGCTCTTGGACTAGCGGGAGGGCACCAGATACGCAGTATTTT | CASSSWTSGRAPDTQYF
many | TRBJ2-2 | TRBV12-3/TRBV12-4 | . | TGTGCCAGCAGAAAGATATGGGGCACGGAGCTGTTTTTT | CASRKIWGTELFF
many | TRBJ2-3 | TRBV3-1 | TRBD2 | TGTGCCAGCAGCCAAGTGGGGAGCGGGGGGGATACGCAGTATTTT | CASSQVGSGGDTQYF
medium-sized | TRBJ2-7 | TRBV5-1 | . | TGCGCCAGCAGCTTGGCTCGGGACACCCTGTGGCAGTACTTC | CASSLARDTLWQYF
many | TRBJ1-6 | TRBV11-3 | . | TGTGCCAGCAGCTTAGTGCCAGGGTATAATTCACCCCTCCACTTT | CASSLVPGYNSPLHF
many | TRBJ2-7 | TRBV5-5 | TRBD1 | TGTGCCAGCAGCGAAAGGGACAGATCCTACGAGCAGTACTTC | CASSERDRSYEQYF
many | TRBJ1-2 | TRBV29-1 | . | TGCAGCGTTGAAGAGGACGAGGGGTACTATGGCTACACCTTC | CSVEEDEGYYGYTF
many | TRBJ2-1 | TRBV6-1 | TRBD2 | TGTGCCAGCAGAAAAGCGGGGGGGCCATTTTATGAGCAGTTCTTC | CASRKAGGPFYEQFF
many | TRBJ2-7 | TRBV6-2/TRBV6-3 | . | TGTGCCAGCAGTTACTTTCGGGACGGGCCCTACGAGCAGTACTTC | CASSYFRDGPYEQYF
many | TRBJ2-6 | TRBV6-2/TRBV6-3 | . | TGTGCCAGCAGTTACGAGCACAGGAGCTCTGGGGCCAACGTCCTGACTTTC | CASSYEHRSSGANVLTF
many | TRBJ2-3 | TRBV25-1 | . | TGTGCCAGCAGTGAATATGGCACAGATACGCAGTATTTT | CASSEYGTDTQYF
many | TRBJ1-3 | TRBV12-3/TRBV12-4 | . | TGTGCCAGCAGTTTAAGTATAGGGCTGGGGTATTTT | CASSLSIGLGYF
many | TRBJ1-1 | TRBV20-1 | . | TGCAGTGTCGTCTTGGCCGGGAACACTGAAGCTTTCTTT | CSVVLAGNTEAFF
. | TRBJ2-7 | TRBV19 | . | TGTGCCAGTAGTATAGTTAGGGGGGGGTCCTACGAGCAGTACTTC | CASSIVRGGSYEQYF
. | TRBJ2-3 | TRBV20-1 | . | TGCAGTGCTTCAACTAGCTGGGGGCACACAGATACTCAGTATTTT | CSASTSWGHTDTQYF
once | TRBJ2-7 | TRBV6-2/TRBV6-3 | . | . | CASSDSGFYLCAWSSPLREQYF
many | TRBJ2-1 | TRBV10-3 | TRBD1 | TGTGCCATCAGGCCTGACAGGGGCTACAGCGGCTACAATGAGCAGTTCTTC | CAIRPDRGYSGYNEQFF
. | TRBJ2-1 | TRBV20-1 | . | TGCAGTGCTAGAGATTGGGTGACTAGCTCCTACAATGAGCAGTTCTTC | CSARDWVTSSYNEQFF
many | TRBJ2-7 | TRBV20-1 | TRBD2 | TGCAGTGCCCCAGCGGGAGCCTGGGGCGAGCAGTACTTC | CSAPAGAWGEQYF
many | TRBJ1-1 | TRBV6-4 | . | TGTGCCAGCAGTAAGGGTGTGAACACTGAAGCTTTCTTT | CASSKGVNTEAFF
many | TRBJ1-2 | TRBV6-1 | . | TGTGCCAGCAGTGATCAGCGGGGGCGGCTGGACGGCTACACCTTC | CASSDQRGRLDGYTF